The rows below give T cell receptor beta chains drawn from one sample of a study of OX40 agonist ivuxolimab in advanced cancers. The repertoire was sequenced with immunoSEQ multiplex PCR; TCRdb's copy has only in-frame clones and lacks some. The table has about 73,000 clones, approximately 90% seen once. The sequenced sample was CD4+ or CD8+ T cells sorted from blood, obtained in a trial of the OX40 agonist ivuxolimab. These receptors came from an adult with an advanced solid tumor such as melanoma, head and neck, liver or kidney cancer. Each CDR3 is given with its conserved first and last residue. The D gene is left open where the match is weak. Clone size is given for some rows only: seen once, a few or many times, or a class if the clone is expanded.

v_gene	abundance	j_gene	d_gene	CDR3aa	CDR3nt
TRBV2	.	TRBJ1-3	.	CASSYREWNTIYF	TGTGCCAGCAGTTACAGGGAATGGAACACCATATATTTT
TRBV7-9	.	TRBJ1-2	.	CASSFRTDHGYTF	TGTGCCAGCAGCTTCCGGACAGACCATGGCTACACCTTC
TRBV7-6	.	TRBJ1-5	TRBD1	CASSPDRGQPQHF	TGTGCCAGCAGTCCCGACAGGGGGCAGCCCCAGCATTTT
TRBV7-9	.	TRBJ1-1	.	CASSYRLTWSTEAFF	TGTGCCAGCAGCTACCGGTTGACCTGGAGTACTGAAGCTTTCTTT
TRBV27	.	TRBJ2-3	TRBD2	CASSLGSGSRTDTQYF	TGTGCCAGCAGTTTAGGTAGCGGGAGCCGCACAGATACGCAGTATTTT
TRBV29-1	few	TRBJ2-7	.	CSVRTGLYYEQYF	TGCAGCGTCAGAACGGGGCTATACTACGAGCAGTACTTC
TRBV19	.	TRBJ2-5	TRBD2	CASMDVAGGLQETQYF	TGTGCCAGTATGGACGTAGCGGGGGGCCTCCAAGAGACCCAGTACTTC
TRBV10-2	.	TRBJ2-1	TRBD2	CASTPRLAGVSEQFF	TGCGCCAGCACACCCAGACTAGCGGGAGTTTCCGAGCAGTTCTTC
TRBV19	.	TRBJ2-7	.	CASSQNRRGNSYEQYF	TGTGCCAGTAGCCAAAATCGCCGGGGAAACTCCTACGAGCAGTACTTC
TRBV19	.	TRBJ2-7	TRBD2	CASSRLAGSYEQYF	TGTGCCAGTAGTAGGCTAGCGGGATCCTACGAGCAGTACTTC
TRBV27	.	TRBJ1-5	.	CASSFLSGRPNQPQHF	TGTGCCAGCAGCTTTCTTTCGGGAAGACCTAATCAGCCCCAGCATTTT
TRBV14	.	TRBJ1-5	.	CASSHLQGIQPQHF	TGTGCCAGCAGCCACCTTCAGGGAATCCAGCCCCAGCATTTT
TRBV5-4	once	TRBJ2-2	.	CASSLKTDLNTGELFF	TGTGCCAGCAGCCTGAAGACAGACCTGAACACCGGGGAGCTGTTTTTT
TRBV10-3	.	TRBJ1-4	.	CAISEGPEKLFF	TGTGCCATCAGTGAGGGACCTGAAAAACTGTTTTTT
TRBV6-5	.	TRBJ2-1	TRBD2	CASRTRLAGGGEQFF	TGTGCCAGCAGAACGCGACTAGCGGGGGGTGGGGAGCAGTTCTTC
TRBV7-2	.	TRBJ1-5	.	CASSQSGLGSNQPQHF	TGTGCCAGCAGCCAAAGTGGGTTGGGGAGCAATCAGCCCCAGCATTTT